This T cell receptor beta chain was sequenced during a study of regulatory T cells in long-lasting Graves disease (dated by TCRdb to the early 2020s). A note on the overall study: Patients with newly diagnosed Graves' disease had been on antithyroid drugs for under 3 months. Patients with persistent Graves' disease were compared with patients with newly diagnosed Graves' disease using TCR sequencing and RNA sequencing of peripheral blood. A total of some 35 samples underwent TCR sequencing: about 13 from persistent and about 20 from newly diagnosed Graves' disease patients. The study was registered as a clinical trial and conducted in China. The full study reports these points: The authors noted that the small sample size was a limitation that may lower accuracy. Preferential use of TRBV28, TRBJ1-2 and TRBJ2-5 was observed in persistent disease, whereas TRBV20-1 and TRBJ2-1 were favored in newly diagnosed disease. Peripheral blood alone was examined, since thyroid tissue, which constituted the primary lesion, could not be accessed. A larger number of public clonotypes was shared among persistent patients (approximately 3,000) than among newly diagnosed patients (roughly 930). Persistent Graves' disease patients showed lower TCR Shannon entropy and fewer highly expanded clones than newly diagnosed patients, suggesting clonal expansion. Sequencing and analysis were restricted to the TCR beta chain.

Measured from the cysteine to the phenylalanine, the CDR3 is 12 residues long. Only CDR3 DNA is held: 36 bases, read in frame from base 1. The junction shows trimming of 10 bases on V and 2 bases on J, plus 12 bases between the germline ends. The germline V gene (reference sequence) gives CDR1 as LNHDA and CDR2 as SQIVND. In this sample, this clonotype turned up a few times. Its target antigen remains unknown. No base quality information exists; no much larger clone differs at one position. The method was multiplex PCR. TCRdb records Illumina HiSeq 4000 as the sequencer. TCR beta libraries were built with iRepertoire HTBI primers and Arm-PCR amplification of CDR3 regions. Before sequencing, the PCR products went through gel purification. As for the original processing: Gene usage analysis of CDR3 amino acid clonotypes relied on the roughly 64 TRBV and 15 or so TRBJ segments identified across samples. COPE and FqMerger were used to merge filtered high-quality paired reads into contigs. Contigs were aligned with BLAST to IMGT TRBV, TRBD and TRBJ reference genes, and CDR3 was defined per IMGT. Any clonotype with a frequency above 0.1% was classified as a highly expanded clone. Shannon entropy was used to measure repertoire diversity, and the Gini coefficient was used to measure V-J evenness. A clonotype found in more than one individual was treated as public. The public reads were quality trimmed at Q25 with fastp and then assembled into clones with MiXCR by TCRdb, keeping productive beta chains. Each entry merges the rows of one CDR3 protein and shows their most common DNA and genes. The V and J calls were not made by the authors but by TCRdb's processing. For this sample there are fewer than 500,000 distinct CDR3 sequences; under 20% appear just once. 9% to 15% of the sample is held by the ten biggest clonotypes.

The time point label, as the study defines it: newly diagnosed GD, antithyroid drugs for less than 3 months. For both TCR sequencing and RNA sequencing, RNA was extracted from PBMCs using TRIzol. The diagnosis of Graves' disease was made according to American Thyroid Association guidelines. Recruitment of patients was carried out at an endocrinology department in Xi'an, China. From each patient, approximately 9.9 milliliters of peripheral blood was collected into an EDTA anticoagulant tube. Ficoll Paque Plus density gradient separation was used to isolate PBMCs, and no additional T cell sorting was done. An Agilent 2100 Bioanalyzer and agarose gel were used to assess RNA quality, and a NanoDrop 2000 was used to measure RNA concentration. These data were likewise used in another study, on T cells in Graves' hyperthyroidism and ophthalmopathy. In that second paper, the authors write: Stable Graves' hyperthyroidism was defined as the absence of progression to ophthalmopathy over 18 months of follow-up. Hyperthyroidism patients were aged 18 to 65 years and newly diagnosed, with disease duration of less than 2 months. Patients with uncontrolled infections, other autoimmune diseases, pregnancy or lactation were excluded. Diagnoses were established on the basis of clinical symptoms, serum thyroxine and TRAb, thyroid ultrasound, and orbital computed tomography. For the first round of RT-PCR on the TCR CDR3, the HTBI primer set was used together with the Qiagen OneStep RT-PCR kit. Most expanded thyroid clonotypes (frequency above 0.001) were also detected in blood, a finding suggesting that blood repertoires may reflect thyroid immune responses. In cross-validation, a model built on a 13 V-J signature told ophthalmopathy apart from stable hyperthyroidism with 85% to 90% sensitivity and approximately 81% specificity, and in testing the same model reached 80%/75%. In validation, the model predicted progression to ophthalmopathy with approximately 71% sensitivity and approximately 72% specificity, a median of around 6.6 months before onset. To identify distinguishing TCR V-J signatures, a discovery cohort of 90 to 100 patients was used, comprising some 45 with Graves' ophthalmopathy and 57 with stable Graves' hyperthyroidism. Prospective prediction of ophthalmopathy was tested in an independent validation cohort consisting of under 20 hyperthyroidism patients and around 17 patients who later progressed to ophthalmopathy. For training and testing, the roughly 97 patients in the discovery cohort were randomly divided in a 7:3 ratio. The study also compared thyroid tissue and blood T-cell repertoires from five or six Graves' hyperthyroidism patients. Following sampling, methimazole starting at 30 mg daily was given to hyperthyroidism patients, and high-dose intravenous methylprednisolone was given to ophthalmopathy patients. A second multiplex PCR round built the libraries, followed by size selection and purification. The libraries were sequenced on an Illumina HiSeq2000 using paired-end 100 bp reads. SOAPnuke was used to process the raw data, removing reads that contained adapters or uncalled bases, had a mean Phred below 15, or lacked an exact match to the constant primer or identifier. High-quality paired reads were merged using COPE v1.2.5, and each unique nucleotide sequence was defined as a clonotype. MiTCR v1.1 was used to align clonotypes to the IMGT TRBV, TRBD and TRBJ reference segments. The analysis was restricted to V-J combinations with a frequency above 0.0001, which together covered just over 99% of the repertoires. A TCS score was defined as the ratio of F50 (clonal expansion) to E x V (chaos), with BLOSUM62-based TCRdist applied between CDR3 peptides within each V-J. Welch's t-statistics and random forest reduced approximately 520 V-J features to 13, which were used in a naive Bayes classifier (R e1071). No statistical method was used to set the sample size in advance, and investigators knew the group allocation. According to the paper, TCR Vbeta CDR3 sequencing was carried out on about 140 peripheral blood samples, which came from under 50 ophthalmopathy, 75 to 80 hyperthyroidism and approximately 17 progressor patients.

The chain is encoded by TRBV19 joined to TRBJ2-7; D gene: possibly TRBD1, on 5 matching bases. The clonotype originates from a man in his forties or fifties with Graves disease. Donor details come from another sample of the same person, matched by shared clones. The source material was peripheral blood mononuclear cells (PBMCs), sampled at new diagnosis, from a patient treated with antithyroid drugs. The bases read TGTGCCACCATGACAGTCACCTACGAGCAGTACTTC. It is translated as CATMTVTYEQYF.